This T cell receptor beta chain came from a study of OX40 agonist ivuxolimab in advanced cancers. Germline CDR1 MNHEY, CDR2 SVGAGI. The CDR3 runs 15 residues. Trimming left V 2 bases short and J 5 bases short, with 15 bases between. Method: immunoSEQ multiplex PCR; TCRdb's copy keeps in-frame clones and lacks some. The table includes 60,000 to 70,000 clones, 85% to 90% detected once. This receptor was taken from an adult with an advanced solid tumor such as melanoma, head and neck, liver or kidney cancer. The chain uses TRBV6-5 and TRBJ2-5, with D possibly matching TRBD1 (6 bases). Sequences were derived from CD4+ or CD8+ T cells sorted from blood, sampled in a trial of the OX40 agonist ivuxolimab. CDR3 nucleotides: TGTGCCAGCAGTTACGGGACAATAACCAGGGAGACCCAGTACTTC. Translating gives CASSYGTITRETQYF.